The rows below give T cell receptor beta chains drawn from one sample of a study of metastatic and nonmetastatic thyroid tumors. TCRdb ran MiXCR on the PCR reads. The sample carries around 45,000 clones, about 3.3% recorded once. Sequenced sample: blood. Receptors were obtained from a female donor with papillary thyroid cancer or a benign thyroid nodule (not recorded which). Some clones in this sample may be carry-over from other donors' samples. Each CDR3 is given with its conserved first and last residue.

>13|TRBJ2-7|TRBV5-1
CASNVEGAYEQYF
>15|TRBJ2-3|TRBV20-1
CSATAGAGRTDTQYF
>14|TRBJ2-7|TRBV30
CAWSVKAPPGEQYF
>13|TRBJ1-5|TRBV28
CASSYGGAEPQHF
>15|TRBJ2-7|TRBV6-2/TRBV6-3
CASSYSRGRLGEQYF
>14|TRBJ1-5|TRBV6-2/TRBV6-3
CASSYHGVEQPQHF
>16|TRBJ2-1|TRBV20-1
CSARDRTSGRAREQFF
>13|TRBJ2-1|TRBV15
CATSRLAGEEQFF
>13|TRBJ2-7|TRBV12-3/TRBV12-4
CASSLEGHYEQYF
>14|TRBJ2-2|TRBV7-3
CASSPQTSSGELFF
>17|TRBJ2-2|TRBV6-1
CASTPVGGTTNTGELFF
>15|TRBJ2-2|TRBV13
CASSMDRGLAGELFF
>15|TRBJ2-5|TRBV5-1
CASSGRTGSGETQYF
>15|TRBJ1-1|TRBV6-1
CASSEKEGSGTEAFF
>13|TRBJ1-2|TRBV24-1
CATSDRMAYGYTF
>17|TRBJ2-6|TRBV20-1
CSASLGGSSSGANVLTF
>15|TRBJ2-1|TRBV5-1
CASSYGLAGANEQFF
>14|TRBJ1-1|TRBV6-1
CASSPTTGGTEAFF
>13|TRBJ1-3|TRBV12-3/TRBV12-4
CASIGGAGNTIYF
>13|TRBJ2-3|TRBV6-5
CASSYSVARDVFF
>13|TRBJ2-1|TRBV7-3
CASSLMGMYEQLF
>14|TRBJ1-2|TRBV6-1
CASSERGSCYGYTF
>13|TRBJ2-7|TRBV12-3/TRBV12-4
CASSLGGTTEQYF
>14|TRBJ2-5|TRBV6-2/TRBV6-3
CASSYGIRWETQYF
>13|TRBJ1-1|TRBV19
CASSDGMNTEAFF
>13|TRBJ2-2|TRBV9
CASSVGVTGELFF
>14|TRBJ1-1|TRBV10-2
CAVERGRGDTEAFF
>15|TRBJ2-1|TRBV7-3
CASSLSAGGVNEQFF
>17|TRBJ2-2|TRBV20-1
CSARDWASGVNTGELFF
>15|TRBJ2-1|TRBV5-1
CASSVGLADYNEQFF
>13|TRBJ1-1|TRBV6-1
CASTTAGVAEAFF
>16|TRBJ2-3|TRBV6-4
CASSDGTSPSTDTQYF
>14|TRBJ1-2|TRBV3-1
CASSQPQQGSGYTF
>14|TRBJ2-3|TRBV6-1
CASSRDPLAYTQYF
>18|TRBJ2-3|TRBV20-1
CSARGWTSGRAQTDTQYF
>13|TRBJ1-2|TRBV3-1
CASSHRGNYGYTF
>14|TRBJ1-1|TRBV5-1
CASTLNLGDTEAFF
>14|TRBJ2-3|TRBV6-4
CASSVGGDADTQYF